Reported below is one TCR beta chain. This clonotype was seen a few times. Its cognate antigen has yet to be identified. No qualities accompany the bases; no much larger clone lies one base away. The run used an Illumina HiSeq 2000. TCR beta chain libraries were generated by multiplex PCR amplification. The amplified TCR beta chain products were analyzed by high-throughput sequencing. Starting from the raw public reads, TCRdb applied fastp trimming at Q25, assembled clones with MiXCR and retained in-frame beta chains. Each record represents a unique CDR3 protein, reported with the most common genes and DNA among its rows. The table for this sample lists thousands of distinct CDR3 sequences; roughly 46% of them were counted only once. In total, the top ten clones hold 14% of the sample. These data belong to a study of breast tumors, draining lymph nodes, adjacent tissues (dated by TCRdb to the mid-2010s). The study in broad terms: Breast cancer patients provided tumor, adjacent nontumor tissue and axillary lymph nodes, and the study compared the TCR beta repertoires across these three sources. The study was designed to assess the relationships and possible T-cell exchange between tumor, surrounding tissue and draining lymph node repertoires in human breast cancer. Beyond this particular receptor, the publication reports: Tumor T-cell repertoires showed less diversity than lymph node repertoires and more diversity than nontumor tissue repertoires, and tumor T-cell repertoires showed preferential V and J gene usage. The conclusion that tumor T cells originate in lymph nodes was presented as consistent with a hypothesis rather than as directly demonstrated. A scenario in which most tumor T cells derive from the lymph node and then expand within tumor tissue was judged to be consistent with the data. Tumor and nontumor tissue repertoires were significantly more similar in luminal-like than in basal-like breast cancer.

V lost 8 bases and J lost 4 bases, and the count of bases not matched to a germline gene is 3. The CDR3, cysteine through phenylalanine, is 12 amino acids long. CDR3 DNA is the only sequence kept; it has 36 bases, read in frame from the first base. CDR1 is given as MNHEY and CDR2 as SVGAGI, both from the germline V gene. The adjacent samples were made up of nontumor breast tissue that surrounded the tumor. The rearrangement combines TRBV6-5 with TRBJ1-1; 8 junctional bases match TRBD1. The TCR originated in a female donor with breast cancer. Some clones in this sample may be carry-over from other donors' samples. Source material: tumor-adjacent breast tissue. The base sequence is TGTGCCAGCCGACAGGGGAGCACTGAAGCTTTCTTT. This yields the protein CASRQGSTEAFF.